A single sample is the source of the 16 T cell receptor beta chains below, sequenced in a study of T cell responses to AZD1222 COVID-19 vaccine. This table comes from immunoSEQ multiplex PCR, and its TCRdb copy is limited to in-frame clones, with some not included. The sample lists 80,000 to 100,000 clones, just over 85% occurring once. The sample here was peripheral blood, taken 28 days after the second AZD1222 dose. The receptors here all came from an adult who received the AZD1222 COVID-19 vaccine.

The chain combines TRBV7-3 with TRBJ2-2; 8 bases match TRBD2. The CDR3 extends over 18 amino acids. CDR1 is SGHTA and CDR2 is FQGTGA in the germline V gene. J gave up 2 bases and V 2 bases, and 10 bases lay outside the gene matches. CDR3 loop: CASSLVLAGTLNTGELFF. For the CDR3, the DNA is TGTGCCAGCAGCTTAGTGTTAGCGGGGACTTTAAACACCGGGGAGCTGTTTTTT.

This chain links TRBV7-7 with TRBJ2-5; no reliable D call. Germline V gene data show CDR1 as SSHAT and CDR2 as FNYEAQ (reference sequence). V dropped 1 base and J dropped 4 bases, with 13 bases sitting between them. The CDR3 totals 15 residues. In nucleotides, the CDR3 is TGTGCCAGCAGCTTAGTAAGGGCAGGAAGAGAGACCCAGTACTTC. As protein: CASSLVRAGRETQYF.

CDR3 sequence: CASMRPDGNSNQPQHF. CDR3 nucleotide sequence: TGTGCCAGCATGAGACCGGACGGGAATAGCAATCAGCCCCAGCATTTT. The chain has TRBV2 and TRBJ1-5; D is ambiguous. V dropped 7 bases and J dropped 0 bases, with 16 bases sitting between them. The V gene's germline CDR1 is SNHLY and CDR2 FYNNEI. The CDR3 is 16 amino acids.

The J gene is TRBJ2-2, the V gene TRBV9; D unresolved. Germline CDR1 reads SGDLS; CDR2 reads YYNGEE. V was clipped by 2 bases and J by 0 bases, with 8 bases between them. This CDR3 spans 15 amino acids. CDR3 amino acids: CASSVTHANTGELFF. The CDR3 nucleotides read TGTGCCAGCAGCGTTACACACGCGAACACCGGGGAGCTGTTTTTT.

The chain has TRBV5-1 and TRBJ1-5, with TRBD1 as a possible D gene (6 bases). CDR1 is SGHRS and CDR2 is YFSETQ in the germline V gene. This CDR3 region has 16 residues. Between the trimmed V and J ends, which lost 4 bases and 0 bases, there was a span of 14 bases. DNA of the CDR3: TGCGCCAGCAGCCCGGGGGGGACATATAGCAATCAGCCCCAGCATTTT. Encoded protein: CASSPGGTYSNQPQHF.

This clone occurred once. The chain couples TRBV19 to TRBJ1-2; D is unclear. This CDR3 region has 14 residues. The V gene's germline CDR1 is LNHDA and CDR2 SQIVND (reference sequence). V dropped 7 bases and J dropped 0 bases, with 12 bases sitting between them. Here the CDR3 DNA reads TGTGCCAGTACCCTCTACAAGGCTAACTATGGCTACACCTTC. Its protein product is CASTLYKANYGYTF.

The chain links TRBV4-2 to TRBJ1-2, with D perhaps matching TRBD1 (5 bases). V dropped 3 bases and J dropped 8 bases, with 22 bases sitting between them. CDR3 length: 16 residues. Germline V lookup: CDR1 LGHNA, CDR2 YNFKEQ. The CDR3 is CASSQGGELQFGGYTF. The DNA of the CDR3 is TGTGCCAGCAGCCAGGGGGGTGAACTTCAATTTGGGGGCTACACCTTC.

The chain is built from TRBV5-4 and TRBJ2-3, with 11 nucleotides matching TRBD2. The CDR3 runs to 16 residues. The germline V gene has CDR1 SGHNT and CDR2 YYREEE (reference sequence). V was pared by 4 bases and J by 2 bases, with 6 bases of the junction left unmatched. The CDR3 DNA reads as TGTGCCAGCAGCCCGGGGACTAGCGGCCCCACAGATACGCAGTATTTT. This gives the protein CASSPGTSGPTDTQYF. Based on the CDR3 plus reference TRBV5-4 and TRBJ2-3, the full variable domain is ETGVTQSPTHLIKTRGQQVTLRCSSQSGHNTVSWYQQALGQGPQFIFQYYREEENGRGNFPPRFSGLQFPNYSSELNVNALELDDSALYLCASSPGTSGPTDTQYFGPGTRLTVL.

This chain links TRBV11-3 with TRBJ2-2; D is perhaps TRBD2 (6 bases). This CDR3 is built from 13 residues. The germline V gene has CDR1 SGHNT and CDR2 YENEEA. Trimming removed 4 bases at V and 5 bases at J, with 8 bases between. The CDR3 DNA reads TGTGCCAGCAGCTGGAGCGGGACCGGGGAGCTGTTTTTT. It specifies CASSWSGTGELFF. The whole variable domain, filled in from reference TRBV11-3 and TRBJ2-2, reads EAGVVQSPRYKIIEKKQPVAFWCNPISGHNTLYWYLQNLGQGPELLIRYENEEAVDDSQLPKDRFSAERLKGVDSTLKIQPAELGDSAVYLCASSWSGTGELFFGEGSRLTVL.

The chain has TRBV7-2 and TRBJ2-7, with 11 positions matching TRBD2. This CDR3 contains 16 residues. The germline V gene has CDR1 SGHTA and CDR2 FQGNSA. Trimming at V came to 5 bases and at J to 2 bases, leaving 8 bases not matched to a gene. For the CDR3, the DNA is TGTGCCAGCAGCGTTCCAACTAGCGGGAGAGCCTACGAGCAGTACTTC. As protein: CASSVPTSGRAYEQYF.

V and J are TRBV5-1 and TRBJ2-2, with 7 bases fitting TRBD1. The CDR3 totals 14 residues. V dropped 4 bases and J dropped 5; count of bases not matched to a gene: 5. Germline loops: CDR1 SGHRS, CDR2 YFSETQ. In DNA, the CDR3 is TGCGCCAGCAGCATACCACAGGGGACCGGGGAGCTGTTTTTT. Protein product: CASSIPQGTGELFF.

This clone was seen once. The chain joins TRBV9 to TRBJ1-2; D unclear. This CDR3 region has 13 residues. Germline V gives CDR1 SGDLS, CDR2 YYNGEE. V was clipped by 1 base and J by 6 bases, with 10 bases between them. This CDR3 is CASSVSPLDGYTF. The CDR3, as DNA: TGTGCCAGCAGCGTATCTCCTTTGGATGGCTACACCTTC.

The genes are TRBV5-1 and TRBJ1-4, with TRBD1 as a possible D gene (5 bases). The CDR3 runs to 15 residues. Germline loops: CDR1 SGHRS, CDR2 YFSETQ. V lost 4 bases and J lost 0, with 10 bases in between. In DNA form, the CDR3 reads TGCGCCAGCAGCCCTGGGGGGGCAACTAATGAAAAACTGTTTTTT. This sequence encodes CASSPGGATNEKLFF.

The V and J genes are TRBV28 and TRBJ1-5; possible D gene TRBD1, 6 bases. Trimming removed 3 bases from V and 6 bases from J, with 12 bases in between. The CDR3 is made up of 14 amino acids. CDR1 MDHEN and CDR2 SYDVKM come from the germline V gene. CDR3 sequence (DNA): TGTGCCAGCAGTTTTAACAGGGCCATTCAGCCCCAGCATTTT. Its protein product is CASSFNRAIQPQHF.

In its sample, this clone was seen once. The rearrangement uses TRBV27 and TRBJ2-7, with TRBD2 as a possible D gene (6 bases). Germline V gene sequence: CDR1 MNHEY, CDR2 SMNVEV (reference sequence). This CDR3 is 14 amino acids long. Trimming took 6 bases from V and 6 from J, leaving 18 bases between them. The CDR3 spells CASRRAEGRGEQYF. CDR3 nucleotides: TGTGCCAGCAGGCGAGCGGAGGGTCGGGGCGAGCAGTACTTC.

The rearrangement joins TRBV24-1 to TRBJ2-1, with 13 bases that match TRBD2. Per germline, CDR1 KGHDR and CDR2 SFDVKD. The V and J ends lost 3 bases and 6 bases, in that order; junction bases with no gene match: 10. The CDR3 loop spans 18 amino acids. The DNA for the CDR3 is TGTGCCACCAGTGATATACGACCGGGACTAGCGGGAATCAATGAGCAGTTCTTC. This sequence encodes CATSDIRPGLAGINEQFF.